The text below deals with one T cell receptor (beta chain). Only in-frame clones appear in the TCRdb table, and some are missing; sequencing was by immunoSEQ multiplex PCR. Of some 25,000 clones detected, less than 80% appear once; the ten largest clones hold roughly 29%. The CDR3 spans 17 residues. Germline-derived CDR1 and CDR2 are SEHNR and FQNEAQ (reference sequence). V lost 5 bases and J lost 2; bases outside the gene matches: 13. The sample comes from a study of OX40 agonist ivuxolimab in advanced cancers. The chain combines TRBV7-9 with TRBJ2-5; 8 bases match TRBD1. The material sequenced was CD4+ or CD8+ T cells sorted from blood, taken in a trial of the OX40 agonist ivuxolimab. The sequence derives from an adult with an advanced solid tumor such as melanoma, head and neck, liver or kidney cancer. The CDR3 bases are TGTGCCAGCAGCCCAGGGACAGGATCCGTCCGGCAAGAGACCCAGTACTTC. Translating it yields CASSPGTGSVRQETQYF.